This TCR beta chain was profiled in a study of T cell repertoires in cytomegalovirus infection. Study-level information: An indication of both CMV infection and matching HLA type came from public TCR beta signatures. Notes on the study in general: In two of eight donors, the top clonotype was HLA-C-restricted CMV-specific.

Each CDR3 protein gets one entry after TCRdb re-called the reads with MiXCR. The sample includes a few hundred thousand distinct CDR3 sequences, 25% to 35% of them seen just once. Trimming at V came to 5 bases and at J to 4 bases, leaving 16 bases not matched to a gene. From germline, CDR1 is MDHEN and CDR2 SYDVKM. This CDR3 contains 17 residues. A note on this clonotype: Antigen: not known.

The receptor was isolated from a human donor in good health (CMV status not recorded). Some clones in this sample may be carry-over from other donors' samples. Specimen: cultured PBMCs, collected from culture after CMV antigen stimulation. The chain employs TRBV28 and TRBJ2-7; 8 positions match TRBD2. The chain's CDR3 is CASSPPEERERVYEQYF. The CDR3 DNA reads TGTGCCAGCAGTCCACCGGAGGAGCGGGAGAGAGTATACGAGCAGTACTTC.